This TCR beta chain is from a study of CXCR3-negative and CXCR3-positive naive CD8 T cells. Study-level findings and limits: With respect to TRBV-TRBJ usage, naive CXCR3-negative and CXCR3-positive cells were similar; memory differed.

UMI-tagged TRB cDNA libraries were built via 5' RACE. Each CDR3 protein gets one entry in TCRdb, which reprocessed the 5' RACE reads and gives no DNA. In total, the table holds roughly 89,000 distinct CDR3 sequences. On this clonotype itself: The antigen is not known.

Per the germline V gene, CDR1 is SQVTM and CDR2 is ANQGSEA. The CDR3 spans 15 residues. Every individual CD8+ T cell subset underwent sorting in triplicate at 300,000 to 350,000 cells apiece. The V and J genes are TRBV29-1 and TRBJ1-1; TCRdb's assignment of TRBD1 cannot be checked, as there is no DNA. This receptor was obtained from a human donor in good health. Some clones in this sample may be carry-over from other donors' samples. The sample was naive CXCR3- CD8+ T cells from blood. Subset noted: CD45RO-CCR7+CD27+CD95- naive CD8+ T cells lacking CXCR3 (TNR3-). This CDR3 reads CSVESLWGMDTEAFF.